These 27 T cell receptor beta chains were sequenced from one sample in a study of breast tumors, draining lymph nodes, adjacent tissues. Breast cancer patients provided tissue from their axillary draining lymph nodes. Using its own MiXCR run on the multiplex PCR reads, TCRdb lists one record per CDR3 protein. The table shows tens of thousands of distinct CDR3 sequences, with about 27% occurring only once. Sequenced input: axillary lymph node tissue. The source of these receptors is a female donor with breast cancer. Some clones in this sample may be carry-over from other donors' samples.

V usage is TRBV10-3 and J usage is TRBJ1-4, with D uncertain. Germline CDR1 reads ENHRY; CDR2 reads SYGVKD. This CDR3 contains 14 residues. The V end lost 6 bases, the J end lost 5 bases, and 13 bases lay between the germline ends. The CDR3 sequence: CAISPGPQNEKLFF. CDR3 coding DNA: TGTGCCATCAGCCCAGGACCCCAAAATGAAAAACTGTTTTTT.

This clonotype was seen more than once but under ten times. The chain recombines TRBV6-2 or TRBV6-3 with TRBJ2-4, with 7 bases that match TRBD1. Germline-derived CDR1 and CDR2 are MNHEY and SVGEGT. The trim removed 2 bases at V and 3 bases at J, leaving 1 base unmatched. The CDR3 is 14 amino acids. Here the CDR3 DNA reads TGTGCCAGCAGTTACGGGGACAGCAAAAACATTCAGTACTTC. Translated, it gives CASSYGDSKNIQYF.

With regard to this clonotype: At one of its ends the junction is not consistent with the germline gene, which may arise from a read error. V is TRBV20-1 and J is TRBJ1-5; D may be TRBD1 (5 bases). In germline, CDR1 is DFQATT, CDR2 SNEGSKA (reference sequence). This CDR3 is built from 14 residues. The CDR3: CSARDQQGIRPRHF. Written as DNA, the CDR3 is TGCAGTGCTAGAGATCAGCAGGGCATTCGGCCCCGGCATTTT.

Many counts were recorded for this clonotype. This chain connects TRBV3-1 to TRBJ2-7; 10 positions agree with TRBD2. The V and J ends lost 1 base and 1 base, in that order; junction bases with no gene match: 10. Looked up from germline, CDR1 is LGHDT and CDR2 is YNNKEL (reference sequence). There are 18 residues in the CDR3. As DNA, the CDR3 is TGTGCCAGCAGCCAAGTATCCGGTAGCGGGAGGCAGTCCTACGAGCAGTACTTC. It translates to CASSQVSGSGRQSYEQYF.

The CDR3 is CAISEPTTSETQYF. DNA of the CDR3: TGTGCCATCAGTGAGCCCACGACATCGGAGACCCAGTACTTC. The V and J genes are TRBV10-3 and TRBJ2-5; D gene unclear. V was shortened by 2 bases and J by 5 bases, with 12 bases between the two germline ends. This CDR3 is built from 14 residues. Germline CDR1 reads ENHRY; CDR2 reads SYGVKD.

The table lists this clonotype with many counts. The V gene is TRBV4-3, the J gene TRBJ1-6; D unresolved. The CDR3 covers 13 residues. Germline CDR1 is LGHNA and CDR2 is YSLEER. V was clipped by 4 bases and J by 10 bases, with 11 bases between them. The CDR3 spells CASSRTDTSPLHF. Written as DNA, the CDR3 is TGCGCCAGCAGCCGAACCGACACCTCACCCCTCCACTTT.

The chain employs TRBV30 and TRBJ2-1; 7 nucleotides align to TRBD2. This CDR3 spans 13 amino acids. J gave up 9 bases and V 3 bases, and 8 bases lay outside the gene matches. In germline, CDR1 is GTSNPN, CDR2 SVGIG (reference sequence). CDR3 in amino acids: CAWSSSGVSEQFF. In DNA, the CDR3 is TGTGCCTGGAGCTCTAGCGGCGTCTCTGAGCAGTTCTTC.

This clonotype was detected many times. A much larger clone differs from this one at a single base, so this may be a read error. This chain connects TRBV11-2 to TRBJ2-7; tentatively, D is TRBD2 (5 bases). V was trimmed by 4 bases and J by 6 bases, leaving 13 bases between them. This CDR3 contains 13 residues. Per the germline V gene, CDR1 is SGHAT and CDR2 is FQNNGV. The CDR3 DNA reads TGTGCCAGCAGCTCGGGGAATTACTCCGAGCAGTACTTC. This encodes CASSSGNYSEQYF.

This clonotype has a count of ten or more. V and J are TRBV20-1 and TRBJ1-4; D unclear. The CDR3 is 16 residues long. Germline assignment: CDR1 DFQATT and CDR2 SNEGSKA (reference sequence). V shed 0 bases and J shed 8 bases, with 19 bases lying between them. The CDR3 coding sequence is TGCAGTGCTAGAGATCAGAGGCCAGGACGGTTGGAAAAACTGTTTTTT. It specifies CSARDQRPGRLEKLFF.

This clonotype was counted at least ten times. The rearrangement joins TRBV11-3 to TRBJ2-4, with D hard to call. Between the trimmed V and J ends, which lost 1 base and 0 bases, there was a span of 7 bases. Germline V gene sequence: CDR1 SGHNT, CDR2 YENEEA. CDR3 length: 15 residues. CDR3 sequence (DNA): TGTGCCAGCAGCTTAGCGTTGGGAGCCAAAAACATTCAGTACTTC. Its protein is CASSLALGAKNIQYF.

In its sample, this clonotype was seen once. J is TRBJ2-1 and V is TRBV7-9; 7 bases line up with TRBD2. Germline CDR1 SEHNR, CDR2 FQNEAQ (reference sequence). The V gene end was trimmed by 1 base and the J gene end by 5 bases; junction bases not matched to a gene: 8. The CDR3 covers 16 residues. CDR3 bases: TGTGCCAGCAGCTTAGGGGCTAGCGGCCAAGACAATGAGCAGTTCTTC. It codes for CASSLGASGQDNEQFF. The full variable domain, completed using reference TRBV7-9 and TRBJ2-1, is DTGVSQNPRHKITKRGQNVTFRCDPISEHNRLYWYRQTLGQGPEFLTYFQNEAQLEKSRLLSDRFSAERPKGSFSTLEIQRTEQGDSAMYLCASSLGASGQDNEQFFGPGTRLTVL.

This clonotype was seen only a few times. A clone one base away is much larger, so this may be a read error. The chain combines TRBV6-5 with TRBJ2-3; no definite D call. Germline V lookup: CDR1 MNHEY, CDR2 SVGAGI. The CDR3 covers 14 residues. Trimming shortened V by 5 bases and J by 4 bases, and 13 bases separated the two germline ends. The CDR3 sequence: CASSHGSPADTQYF. The CDR3 region has the DNA TGTGCCAGCAGTCACGGCTCGCCGGCAGATACGCAGTATTTT.

This clonotype was counted many times. The genes are TRBV9 and TRBJ2-3; D is unclear. This CDR3 is built from 14 residues. V dropped 4 bases and J dropped 5 bases, with 14 bases sitting between them. Germline-derived CDR1 and CDR2 are SGDLS and YYNGEE. CDR3 nucleotide sequence: TGTGCCAGCAGCCTCCATAGTTTCGAAGATACGCAGTATTTT. Amino acids: CASSLHSFEDTQYF.

The rearrangement uses TRBV5-5 and TRBJ2-3; no clear D gene. Trimming cost V 5 bases and J 7 bases, with 14 bases left between them. CDR3 size: 13 residues. In germline, CDR1 is SGHKS, CDR2 YYEKEE (reference sequence). The CDR3 spells CASSANAVNTQYF. The CDR3 DNA is TGTGCCAGCAGTGCTAACGCGGTAAATACGCAGTATTTT.

This clonotype has a handful of counts. A much more abundant neighbour one base away suggests this may be a read error. The genes are TRBV12-3 or TRBV12-4 and TRBJ2-3; the D is unclear. This CDR3 is built from 15 residues. Trimming pared 2 bases from V and 3 bases from J, leaving 12 bases between. The CDR3 DNA sequence: TGTGCCAGCAGTTTATATGCTGGCGGTACAGATACGCAGTATTTT. Translation: CASSLYAGGTDTQYF.

Many counts were recorded for this clonotype. The junction differs from germline at one of its ends, possibly a read error. The chain couples TRBV28 to TRBJ2-3, with 9 bases aligning to TRBD2. The germline V gene has CDR1 MDHEN and CDR2 SYDVKM. The CDR3 sequence is 18 residues long. The CDR3, as DNA: TGTGCCGGCAGTCTTAGCGGGAGTTGGCCGGGGAGCACAGATACGCAGTATTTT. It translates to CAGSLSGSWPGSTDTQYF.

Notes on this clonotype: An end of the junction does not agree with germline; a read error may underlie this. CDR3 region: CASGLALGQGTEAFF. The CDR3 DNA sequence: TGCGCCAGCGGCTTGGCCCTAGGACAGGGGACTGAAGCTTTCTTT. This chain links TRBV5-1 with TRBJ1-1; TRBD1 matches at 9 bases. CDR3 length: 15 amino acids. Looked up from germline, CDR1 is SGHRS and CDR2 is YFSETQ.

The rearrangement joins TRBV19 to TRBJ2-3, with TRBD1 as a possible D gene (6 bases). This CDR3 has 15 residues. CDR1 is LNHDA, CDR2 SQIVND, per germline (reference sequence). V was cut by 3 bases and J by 2 bases, with 12 bases left in between. CDR3 DNA: TGTGCCAGTAGTATCGAGGGACAAATCACAGATACGCAGTATTTT. Amino acid sequence: CASSIEGQITDTQYF.

The sample holds many counts of this clonotype. The chain joins TRBV12-3 or TRBV12-4 to TRBJ1-3; D unclear. Trimming stripped 3 bases from V and 4 bases from J, with 13 bases between. The CDR3 runs 15 residues. This CDR3 is CASSLRINLGNTIYF. The CDR3 nucleotides read TGTGCCAGCAGTTTGAGGATTAACCTGGGAAACACCATATATTTT.

V is TRBV4-2 and J is TRBJ1-3; D is perhaps TRBD1 (5 bases). The germline V gene encodes CDR1 LGHNA and CDR2 YNFKEQ. V was trimmed by 3 bases and J by 4 bases, leaving 16 bases between them. The CDR3 has 16 residues. DNA for the CDR3: TGTGCCAGCAGCCAGTTCGGAGGGACTGCCGGAAACACCATATATTTT. It is translated as CASSQFGGTAGNTIYF.

This clonotype was seen ten or more times. This sequence joins TRBV10-3 and TRBJ2-7, with 7 bases identical to TRBD1. The CDR3 extends over 17 amino acids. After removal of 2 bases from V and 1 base from J, the junction contained 11 bases not matched to a gene. Germline V gene sequence: CDR1 ENHRY, CDR2 SYGVKD. CDR3 in amino acids: CAISERSPGTESYEQYF. CDR3 bases: TGTGCCATCAGTGAGCGCTCCCCCGGGACAGAGTCCTACGAGCAGTACTTC.

The chain combines TRBV9 with TRBJ2-1; 10 nucleotides line up with TRBD2. The V segment lost 5 bases and the J segment 0 bases; nucleotides outside the gene matches: 5. Germline assignment: CDR1 SGDLS and CDR2 YYNGEE. The CDR3 consists of 16 residues. CDR3 nucleotide sequence: TGTGCCAGCAGTGGGAGGACTAGCGGCTCCTACAATGAGCAGTTCTTC. Protein: CASSGRTSGSYNEQFF.

This clonotype was counted ten times or more. The rearrangement uses TRBV5-6 and TRBJ2-5; 9 bases are shared with TRBD2. Losses at the gene ends were 0 bases for V and 5 bases for J; bases not matched to a gene: 8. The CDR3 is 16 residues long. The germline gives CDR1 SGHDT, CDR2 YYEEEE. CDR3 coding DNA: TGTGCCAGCAGCTTGGGTATAGCGGGAGTTGGGGAGACCCAGTACTTC. Its protein is CASSLGIAGVGETQYF.

Here the CDR3 DNA reads TGTGCCAGTAGTACAGGGGCAGATACGCAGTATTTT. This codes for CASSTGADTQYF. This rearrangement joins TRBV19 to TRBJ2-3; a weak D match, TRBD1 (6 bases). Germline CDR1 reads LNHDA; CDR2 reads SQIVND (reference sequence). There are 12 residues in the CDR3. Trimming cost V 4 bases and J 4 bases, with 6 bases left between them.

The chain recombines TRBV5-1 with TRBJ2-2, with D perhaps matching TRBD2 (7 bases). The CDR3 is 15 amino acids. V dropped 3 bases and J dropped 3 bases, with 12 bases sitting between them. Looked up from germline, CDR1 is SGHRS and CDR2 is YFSETQ. CDR3 sequence: CASSWGGGDTGELFF. The CDR3 DNA reads as TGCGCCAGCAGCTGGGGAGGGGGAGACACCGGGGAGCTGTTTTTT.

This clonotype was seen repeatedly, ten times or more. A read error is possible here, since a much larger clone lies one base away. This rearrangement joins TRBV20-1 to TRBJ2-7, with D hard to call. The CDR3 consists of 11 residues. Germline V gene sequence: CDR1 DFQATT, CDR2 SNEGSKA (reference sequence). DNA of the CDR3: TGCAGTGCTAGAGTACGGTACGAGCAGTCCTTC. This gives the protein CSARVRYEQSF.

The chain joins TRBV7-2 to TRBJ2-3; D unresolved. The germline V gene encodes CDR1 SGHTA and CDR2 FQGNSA. Deletions cut 7 bases from V and 7 bases from J, with 15 bases between. CDR3 length equals 13 residues. The CDR3 loop reads CASTFGGPNTQYF. In DNA form, the CDR3 reads TGTGCCAGCACCTTCGGTGGCCCGAATACGCAGTATTTT.